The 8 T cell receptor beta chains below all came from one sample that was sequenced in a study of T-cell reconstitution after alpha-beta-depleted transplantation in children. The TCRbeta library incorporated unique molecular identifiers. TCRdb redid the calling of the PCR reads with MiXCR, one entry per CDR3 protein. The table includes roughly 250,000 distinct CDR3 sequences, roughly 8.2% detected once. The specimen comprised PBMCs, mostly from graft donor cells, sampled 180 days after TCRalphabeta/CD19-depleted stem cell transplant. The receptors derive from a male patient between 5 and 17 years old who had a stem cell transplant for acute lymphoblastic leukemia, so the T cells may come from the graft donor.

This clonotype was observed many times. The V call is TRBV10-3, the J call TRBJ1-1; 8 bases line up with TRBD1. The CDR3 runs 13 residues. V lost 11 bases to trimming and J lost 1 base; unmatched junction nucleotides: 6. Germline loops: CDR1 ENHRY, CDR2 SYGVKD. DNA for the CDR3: TGTGCCTCCAAGGACAGGGAGAACACTGAAGCTTTCTTT. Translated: CASKDRENTEAFF.

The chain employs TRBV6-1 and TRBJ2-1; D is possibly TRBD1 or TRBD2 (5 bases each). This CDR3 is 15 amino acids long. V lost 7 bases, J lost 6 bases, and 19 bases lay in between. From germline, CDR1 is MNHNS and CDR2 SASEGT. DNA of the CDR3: TGTGCCAGCACCGACCGAGGGGTTAAGGTCAATGAGCAGTTCTTC. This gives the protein CASTDRGVKVNEQFF.

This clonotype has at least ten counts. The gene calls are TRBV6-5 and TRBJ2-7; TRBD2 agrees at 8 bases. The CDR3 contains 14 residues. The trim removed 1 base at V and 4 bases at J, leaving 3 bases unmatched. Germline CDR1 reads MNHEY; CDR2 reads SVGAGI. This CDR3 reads CASSYLASGYEQYF. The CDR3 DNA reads TGTGCCAGCAGTTACTTGGCTAGCGGGTACGAGCAGTACTTC.

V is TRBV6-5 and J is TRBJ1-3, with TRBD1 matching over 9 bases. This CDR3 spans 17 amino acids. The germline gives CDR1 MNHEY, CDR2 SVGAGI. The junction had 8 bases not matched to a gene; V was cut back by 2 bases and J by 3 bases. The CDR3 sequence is CASSYPEQGAIGNTIYF. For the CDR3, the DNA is TGTGCCAGCAGTTACCCGGAACAGGGGGCGATTGGAAACACCATATATTTT.

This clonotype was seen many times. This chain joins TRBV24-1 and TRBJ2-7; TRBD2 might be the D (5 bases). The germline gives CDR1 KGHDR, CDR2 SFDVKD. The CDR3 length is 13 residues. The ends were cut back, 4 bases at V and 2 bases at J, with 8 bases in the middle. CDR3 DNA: TGTGCCACCAGTGACTCCGGGACCTACGAGCAGTACTTC. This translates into CATSDSGTYEQYF.

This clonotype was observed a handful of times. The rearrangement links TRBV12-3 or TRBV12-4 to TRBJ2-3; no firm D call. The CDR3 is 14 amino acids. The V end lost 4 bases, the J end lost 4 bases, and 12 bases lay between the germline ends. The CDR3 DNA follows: TGTGCCAGCAGTTCGACCGGACCGGCAGATACGCAGTATTTT. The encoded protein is CASSSTGPADTQYF.

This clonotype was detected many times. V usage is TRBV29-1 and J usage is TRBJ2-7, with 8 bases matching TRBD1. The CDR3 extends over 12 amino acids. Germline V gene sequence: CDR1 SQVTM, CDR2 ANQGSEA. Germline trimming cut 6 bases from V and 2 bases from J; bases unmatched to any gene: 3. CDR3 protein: CSVRQGPYEQYF. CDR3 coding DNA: TGCAGCGTCAGACAGGGGCCCTACGAGCAGTACTTC.

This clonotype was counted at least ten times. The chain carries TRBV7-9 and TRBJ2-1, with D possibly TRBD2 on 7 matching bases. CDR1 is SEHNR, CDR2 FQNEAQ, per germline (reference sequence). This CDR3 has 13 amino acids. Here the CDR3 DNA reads TGTGCTGCACCCCCCGGGGGGCAGGGTGAGCAGTTCTTC. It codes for CAAPPGGQGEQFF.